Listed below are T cell receptor beta chains from one sample, sequenced in a study of T cell responses to AZD1222 COVID-19 vaccine. Repertoires were generated with immunoSEQ multiplex PCR, while TCRdb's copy carries only in-frame clones and drops some. The sample contains approximately 110,000 clones, roughly 87% of which appear only once. This specimen consisted of peripheral blood, obtained 28 days after the second AZD1222 dose. The receptor set was obtained from an adult who received the AZD1222 COVID-19 vaccine. Each CDR3 is given with its conserved first and last residue. Each record gives: J gene, CDR3 length, clone size, V gene, D gene, CDR3 protein, CDR3 DNA. The D gene is left open where the match is weak. Expanded clones are given a class, and other clones once, few, many or no size at all.

j_call: TRBJ1-1
cdr3_length: 14
clone_size: .
v_call: TRBV6-5
d_call: TRBD1
cdr3_aa: CASSFPTGATEAFF
cdr3_nt: TGTGCCAGCAGTTTCCCGACAGGGGCGACTGAAGCTTTCTTT

j_call: TRBJ2-2
cdr3_length: 17
clone_size: .
v_call: TRBV5-1
d_call: .
cdr3_aa: CASSLFSPGQNTGELFF
cdr3_nt: TGCGCCAGCAGCTTATTTTCCCCGGGACAGAACACCGGGGAGCTGTTTTTT

j_call: TRBJ1-1
cdr3_length: 13
clone_size: .
v_call: TRBV13
d_call: .
cdr3_aa: CASSTTRTTEAFF
cdr3_nt: TGTGCCAGCAGCACGACCCGGACCACTGAAGCTTTCTTT

j_call: TRBJ1-6
cdr3_length: 14
clone_size: .
v_call: TRBV27
d_call: .
cdr3_aa: CASSLSATGSPLHF
cdr3_nt: TGTGCCAGCAGTCTTTCTGCCACGGGTTCACCCCTCCACTTT

j_call: TRBJ2-3
cdr3_length: 15
clone_size: .
v_call: TRBV27
d_call: .
cdr3_aa: CASSFGSRVADTQYF
cdr3_nt: TGTGCCAGCAGTTTCGGGAGCAGGGTGGCAGATACGCAGTATTTT

j_call: TRBJ1-5
cdr3_length: 15
clone_size: .
v_call: TRBV19
d_call: .
cdr3_aa: CASRKGFYSNQPQHF
cdr3_nt: TGTGCCAGTAGAAAGGGCTTCTATAGCAATCAGCCCCAGCATTTT

j_call: TRBJ2-3
cdr3_length: 16
clone_size: .
v_call: TRBV21-1
d_call: .
cdr3_aa: CASSENRGWVTDTQYF
cdr3_nt: TGTGCCAGCAGCGAAAACAGGGGTTGGGTCACAGATACGCAGTATTTT

j_call: TRBJ1-6
cdr3_length: 13
clone_size: .
v_call: TRBV3-1/TRBV3-2
d_call: .
cdr3_aa: CASSQMKIAPLHF
cdr3_nt: TGTGCCAGCAGCCAAATGAAGATCGCACCCCTCCACTTT

j_call: TRBJ2-1
cdr3_length: 14
clone_size: .
v_call: TRBV5-4
d_call: .
cdr3_aa: CASSLVGAYNEQFF
cdr3_nt: TGTGCCAGCAGCTTGGTCGGGGCCTACAATGAGCAGTTCTTC

j_call: TRBJ1-3
cdr3_length: 16
clone_size: .
v_call: TRBV4-1
d_call: .
cdr3_aa: CASSQAMGLSGNTIYF
cdr3_nt: TGCGCCAGCAGCCAAGCTATGGGTTTATCTGGAAACACCATATATTTT

j_call: TRBJ1-1
cdr3_length: 14
clone_size: .
v_call: TRBV9
d_call: .
cdr3_aa: CASSVLGSGTEAFF
cdr3_nt: TGTGCCAGCAGCGTACTGGGGTCGGGCACTGAAGCTTTCTTT

j_call: TRBJ1-1
cdr3_length: 11
clone_size: .
v_call: TRBV20-1
d_call: .
cdr3_aa: CSAVGVTEAFF
cdr3_nt: TGCAGTGCAGTCGGGGTCACTGAAGCTTTCTTT

j_call: TRBJ2-1
cdr3_length: 17
clone_size: few
v_call: TRBV18
d_call: TRBD2
cdr3_aa: CASSPSSGRVSYNEQFF
cdr3_nt: TGTGCCAGCTCACCATCTAGCGGGAGAGTCTCCTACAATGAGCAGTTCTTC

j_call: TRBJ1-5
cdr3_length: 17
clone_size: .
v_call: TRBV4-2
d_call: .
cdr3_aa: CASSQDVQGRGNQPQHF
cdr3_nt: TGTGCCAGCAGCCAAGATGTGCAGGGTCGGGGCAATCAGCCCCAGCATTTT

j_call: TRBJ2-3
cdr3_length: 17
clone_size: few
v_call: TRBV9
d_call: TRBD2
cdr3_aa: CASSVGVASGNTDTQYF
cdr3_nt: TGTGCCAGCAGCGTAGGAGTGGCTAGCGGAAACACAGATACGCAGTATTTT

j_call: TRBJ2-1
cdr3_length: 15
clone_size: .
v_call: TRBV5-1
d_call: TRBD2
cdr3_aa: CASSWGTSGNSEQFF
cdr3_nt: TGCGCCAGCAGCTGGGGGACTAGCGGGAACAGTGAGCAGTTCTTC

j_call: TRBJ1-2
cdr3_length: 14
clone_size: .
v_call: TRBV5-4
d_call: TRBD1
cdr3_aa: CASSRDRDVYGYTF
cdr3_nt: TGTGCCAGCAGCAGGGACAGGGACGTATATGGCTACACCTTC

j_call: TRBJ1-1
cdr3_length: 17
clone_size: .
v_call: TRBV5-8
d_call: TRBD1
cdr3_aa: CASSSDPTGLWNTEAFF
cdr3_nt: TGTGCCAGCAGCTCTGATCCGACAGGGCTGTGGAACACTGAAGCTTTCTTT

j_call: TRBJ2-1
cdr3_length: 17
clone_size: .
v_call: TRBV6-2/TRBV6-3
d_call: .
cdr3_aa: CASSYWGGRGGDNEQFF
cdr3_nt: TGTGCCAGCAGTTACTGGGGGGGCAGGGGTGGAGACAATGAGCAGTTCTTC

j_call: TRBJ2-7
cdr3_length: 22
clone_size: .
v_call: TRBV12-5
d_call: TRBD2
cdr3_aa: CASGFRKPAGTSGSWTTYEQYF
cdr3_nt: TGTGCTAGTGGTTTCCGGAAACCCGCCGGGACTAGCGGGAGCTGGACTACCTACGAGCAGTACTTC

j_call: TRBJ2-7
cdr3_length: 13
clone_size: .
v_call: TRBV6-5
d_call: .
cdr3_aa: CASRRRTETEQYF
cdr3_nt: TGTGCCAGCAGACGTAGGACAGAAACTGAGCAGTACTTC

j_call: TRBJ2-3
cdr3_length: 15
clone_size: .
v_call: TRBV4-1
d_call: TRBD1
cdr3_aa: CASSLRDRGTDTQYF
cdr3_nt: TGCGCCAGCAGCCTAAGGGACAGGGGCACAGATACGCAGTATTTT

j_call: TRBJ2-1
cdr3_length: 16
clone_size: once
v_call: TRBV7-3
d_call: .
cdr3_aa: CASSLLGALGSSEQFF
cdr3_nt: TGTGCCAGCAGCTTACTTGGGGCCCTGGGGTCGAGTGAGCAGTTCTTC

j_call: TRBJ2-7
cdr3_length: 16
clone_size: .
v_call: TRBV5-6
d_call: TRBD1
cdr3_aa: CASSLAGRRGLYEQYF
cdr3_nt: TGTGCCAGCAGCTTGGCCGGTCGCAGGGGGCTCTACGAGCAGTACTTC

j_call: TRBJ1-5
cdr3_length: 15
clone_size: .
v_call: TRBV19
d_call: TRBD1
cdr3_aa: CASSQQGSGNQPQHF
cdr3_nt: TGTGCCAGTAGTCAACAGGGGTCGGGCAATCAGCCCCAGCATTTT

j_call: TRBJ2-1
cdr3_length: 14
clone_size: .
v_call: TRBV11-1
d_call: .
cdr3_aa: CASRPNRVRHEQFF
cdr3_nt: TGTGCCAGCAGACCCAACAGGGTTCGTCATGAGCAGTTCTTC

j_call: TRBJ2-5
cdr3_length: 16
clone_size: .
v_call: TRBV3-1/TRBV3-2
d_call: TRBD1
cdr3_aa: CASSQFLGQGPETQYF
cdr3_nt: TGTGCCAGCAGCCAATTCCTGGGACAGGGGCCAGAGACCCAGTACTTC

j_call: TRBJ2-3
cdr3_length: 14
clone_size: once
v_call: TRBV7-4
d_call: .
cdr3_aa: CASSKAEGPDTQYF
cdr3_nt: TGTGCCAGCAGCAAAGCGGAGGGCCCAGATACGCAGTATTTT

j_call: TRBJ2-7
cdr3_length: 11
clone_size: .
v_call: TRBV29-1
d_call: TRBD1
cdr3_aa: CSAHRGYEQYF
cdr3_nt: TGCAGCGCGCACAGGGGCTACGAGCAGTACTTC

j_call: TRBJ1-2
cdr3_length: 13
clone_size: .
v_call: TRBV5-1
d_call: .
cdr3_aa: CASRSDSNYGYTF
cdr3_nt: TGCGCCAGCAGATCTGACAGCAACTATGGCTACACCTTC

j_call: TRBJ1-5
cdr3_length: 16
clone_size: .
v_call: TRBV7-2
d_call: .
cdr3_aa: CASSLDRKGFNQPQHF
cdr3_nt: TGTGCCAGCAGCTTAGATCGTAAAGGCTTCAATCAGCCCCAGCATTTT

j_call: TRBJ2-5
cdr3_length: 16
clone_size: .
v_call: TRBV3-1/TRBV3-2
d_call: .
cdr3_aa: CASSQGTNPKAETQYF
cdr3_nt: TGTGCCAGCAGCCAAGGGACGAACCCTAAGGCGGAGACCCAGTACTTC

j_call: TRBJ2-2
cdr3_length: 16
clone_size: .
v_call: TRBV10-3
d_call: .
cdr3_aa: CAISGSIGRDTGELFF
cdr3_nt: TGTGCCATCAGTGGGTCTATTGGTAGGGACACCGGGGAGCTGTTTTTT

j_call: TRBJ1-4
cdr3_length: 15
clone_size: .
v_call: TRBV19
d_call: .
cdr3_aa: CASSPRLGNNEKLFF
cdr3_nt: TGTGCCAGTAGTCCCCGGCTCGGGAATAATGAAAAACTGTTTTTT

j_call: TRBJ2-1
cdr3_length: 16
clone_size: .
v_call: TRBV5-8
d_call: TRBD2
cdr3_aa: CASSHRGLAGGNEQFF
cdr3_nt: TGTGCCAGCAGCCATAGGGGACTAGCGGGAGGGAATGAGCAGTTCTTC

j_call: TRBJ2-6
cdr3_length: 14
clone_size: .
v_call: TRBV2
d_call: .
cdr3_aa: CASSELRGANVLTF
cdr3_nt: TGTGCCAGCAGTGAGCTCCGAGGGGCCAACGTCCTGACTTTC

j_call: TRBJ1-2
cdr3_length: 16
clone_size: .
v_call: TRBV28
d_call: TRBD1
cdr3_aa: CASSPGTGGFNYGYTF
cdr3_nt: TGTGCCAGCAGCCCCGGGACAGGGGGATTTAACTATGGCTACACCTTC

j_call: TRBJ2-6
cdr3_length: 17
clone_size: few
v_call: TRBV9
d_call: .
cdr3_aa: CASTTGPDHSGANVLTF
cdr3_nt: TGTGCCAGCACTACCGGACCGGATCACTCTGGGGCCAACGTCCTGACTTTC

j_call: TRBJ2-5
cdr3_length: 15
clone_size: .
v_call: TRBV4-2
d_call: .
cdr3_aa: CASTLTGDRSETQYF
cdr3_nt: TGTGCCAGCACCTTGACGGGAGATCGGTCCGAGACCCAGTACTTC

j_call: TRBJ1-6
cdr3_length: 14
clone_size: few
v_call: TRBV19
d_call: .
cdr3_aa: CASTSGGGNSPLHF
cdr3_nt: TGTGCCAGTACATCGGGAGGAGGTAATTCACCCCTCCACTTT